These 2 T cell receptor beta chains were all obtained from the same sample, sequenced in a study of blood T cell repertoires in COVID-19. TCRdb's table, derived via immunoSEQ multiplex PCR, lists solely in-frame clones and lacks some. Here the sample spans around 130,000 clones, about nine tenths being singletons. Source material: peripheral blood. These receptors all come from a woman of 80 years or more with acute or convalescent COVID-19.

The rearrangement links TRBV5-1 to TRBJ1-1; D is undetermined. Per germline, CDR1 SGHRS and CDR2 YFSETQ. Trimming removed 1 base from V and 0 bases from J, with 7 bases in between. The CDR3 is 14 residues long. For the CDR3, the DNA is TGCGCCAGCAGCTTGTTGCAGATGAACACTGAAGCTTTCTTT. It specifies CASSLLQMNTEAFF.

J is TRBJ1-2 and V is TRBV19, with TRBD1 as a possible D gene (5 bases). This CDR3 is 13 amino acids long. CDR1 and CDR2 from the germline V gene are LNHDA and SQIVND (reference sequence). Trimming took 6 bases from V and 4 from J, leaving 12 bases between them. This CDR3 reads CASSPRTLYGYTF. In DNA form, the CDR3 reads TGTGCCAGTAGCCCTAGGACACTCTATGGCTACACCTTC.